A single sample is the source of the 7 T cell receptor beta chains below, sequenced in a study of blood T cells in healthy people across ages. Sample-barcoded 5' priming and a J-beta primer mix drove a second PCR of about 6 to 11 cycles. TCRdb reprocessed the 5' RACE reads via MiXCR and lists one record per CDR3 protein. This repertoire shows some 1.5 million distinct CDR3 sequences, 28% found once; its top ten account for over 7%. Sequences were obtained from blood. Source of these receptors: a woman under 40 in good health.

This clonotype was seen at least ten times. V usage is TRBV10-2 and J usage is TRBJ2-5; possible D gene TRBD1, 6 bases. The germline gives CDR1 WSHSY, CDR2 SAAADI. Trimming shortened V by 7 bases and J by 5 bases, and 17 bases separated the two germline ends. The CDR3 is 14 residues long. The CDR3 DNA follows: TGCGCCAGCAACACAGGGTTTCGGTCGGAGACCCAGTACTTC. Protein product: CASNTGFRSETQYF.

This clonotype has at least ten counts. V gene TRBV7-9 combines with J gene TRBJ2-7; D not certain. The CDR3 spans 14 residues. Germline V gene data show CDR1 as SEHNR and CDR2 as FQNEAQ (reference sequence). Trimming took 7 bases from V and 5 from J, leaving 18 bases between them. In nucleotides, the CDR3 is TGTGCCAGCACCGCTACCCTGTCGTCCGACGAGCAGTACTTC. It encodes CASTATLSSDEQYF.

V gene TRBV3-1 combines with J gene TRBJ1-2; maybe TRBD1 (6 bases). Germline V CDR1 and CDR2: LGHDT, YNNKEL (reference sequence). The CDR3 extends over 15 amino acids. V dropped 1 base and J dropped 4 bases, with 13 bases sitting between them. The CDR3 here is CASSQGQGGGYGYTF. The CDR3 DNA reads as TGTGCCAGCAGCCAAGGACAAGGGGGTGGCTATGGCTACACCTTC.

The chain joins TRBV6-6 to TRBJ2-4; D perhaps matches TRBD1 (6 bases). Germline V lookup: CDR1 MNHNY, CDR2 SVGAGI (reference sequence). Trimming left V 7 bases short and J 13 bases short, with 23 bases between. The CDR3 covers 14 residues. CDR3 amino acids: CASTMDRITTGQYF. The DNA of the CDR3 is TGTGCCAGCACCATGGACAGAATTACGACTGGGCAGTACTTC.

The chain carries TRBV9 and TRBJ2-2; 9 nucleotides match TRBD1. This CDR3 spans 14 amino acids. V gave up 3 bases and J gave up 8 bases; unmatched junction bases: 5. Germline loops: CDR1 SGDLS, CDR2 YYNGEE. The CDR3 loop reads CASSATGGPGELFF. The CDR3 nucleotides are TGTGCCAGCAGCGCCACAGGGGGCCCTGGGGAGCTGTTTTTT. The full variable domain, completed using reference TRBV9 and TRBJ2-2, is DSGVTQTPKHLITATGQRVTLRCSPRSGDLSVYWYQQSLDQGLQFLIQYYNGEERAKGNILERFSAQQFPDLHSELNLSSLELGDSALYFCASSATGGPGELFFGEGSRLTVL.

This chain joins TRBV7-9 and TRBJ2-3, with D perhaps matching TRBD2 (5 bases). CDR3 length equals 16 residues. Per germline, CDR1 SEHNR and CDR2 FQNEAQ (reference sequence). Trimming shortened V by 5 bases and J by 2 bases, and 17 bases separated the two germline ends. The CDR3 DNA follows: TGTGCCAGCAGCCACGGGTCGGAGGAGGTCACAGATACGCAGTATTTT. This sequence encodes CASSHGSEEVTDTQYF.

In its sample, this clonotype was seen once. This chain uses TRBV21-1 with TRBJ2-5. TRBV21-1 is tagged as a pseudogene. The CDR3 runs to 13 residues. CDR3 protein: CASSKKPEVGQYF. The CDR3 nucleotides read TGTGCCAGCAGCAAAAAACCCGAAGTGGGGCAGTACTTC.